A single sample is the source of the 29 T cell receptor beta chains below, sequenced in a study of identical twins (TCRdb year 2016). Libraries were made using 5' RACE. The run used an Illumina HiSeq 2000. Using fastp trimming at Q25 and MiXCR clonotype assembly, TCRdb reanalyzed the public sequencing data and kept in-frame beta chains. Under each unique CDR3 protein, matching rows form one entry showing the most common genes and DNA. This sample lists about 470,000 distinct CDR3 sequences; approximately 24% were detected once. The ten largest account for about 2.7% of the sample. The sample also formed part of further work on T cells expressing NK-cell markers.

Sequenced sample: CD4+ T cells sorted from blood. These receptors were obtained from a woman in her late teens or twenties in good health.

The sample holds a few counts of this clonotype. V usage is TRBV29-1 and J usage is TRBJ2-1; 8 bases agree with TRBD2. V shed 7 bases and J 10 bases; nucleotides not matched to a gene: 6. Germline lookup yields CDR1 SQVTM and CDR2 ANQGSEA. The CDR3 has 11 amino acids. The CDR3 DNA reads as TGCAGCGGCAAAGTAGCGGGAGAGCAGTTCTTC. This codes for CSGKVAGEQFF.

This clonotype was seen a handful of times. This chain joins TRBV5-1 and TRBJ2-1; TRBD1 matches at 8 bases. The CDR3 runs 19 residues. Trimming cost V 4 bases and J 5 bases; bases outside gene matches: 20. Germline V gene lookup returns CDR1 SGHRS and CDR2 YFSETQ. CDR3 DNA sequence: TGCGCCAGCAGCCGACGAATGGACAGGGCTTCTGGAATCAACAATGAGCAGTTCTTC. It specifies CASSRRMDRASGINNEQFF.

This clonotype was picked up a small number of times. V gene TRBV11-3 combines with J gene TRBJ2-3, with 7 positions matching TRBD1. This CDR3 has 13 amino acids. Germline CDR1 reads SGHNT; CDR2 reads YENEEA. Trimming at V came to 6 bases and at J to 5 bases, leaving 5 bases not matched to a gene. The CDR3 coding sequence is TGTGCCAGCAGTCAAGGGACAGTAGATACGCAGTATTTT. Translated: CASSQGTVDTQYF.

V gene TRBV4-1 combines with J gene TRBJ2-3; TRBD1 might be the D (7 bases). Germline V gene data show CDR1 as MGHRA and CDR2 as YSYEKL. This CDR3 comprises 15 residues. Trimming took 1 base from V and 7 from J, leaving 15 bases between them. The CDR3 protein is CASSQGRGERNTQYF. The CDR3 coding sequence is TGCGCCAGCAGCCAAGGCAGGGGGGAACGAAATACGCAGTATTTT.

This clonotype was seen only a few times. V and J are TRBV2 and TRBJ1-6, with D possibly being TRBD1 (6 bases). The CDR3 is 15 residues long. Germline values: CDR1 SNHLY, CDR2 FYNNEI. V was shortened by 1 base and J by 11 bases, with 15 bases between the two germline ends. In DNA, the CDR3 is TGTGCCAGCAGTGAAGACCTTACAGGGACTACACCCCTCCACTTT. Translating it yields CASSEDLTGTTPLHF. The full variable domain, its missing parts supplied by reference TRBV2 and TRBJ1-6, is EPEVTQTPSHQVTQMGQEVILRCVPISNHLYFYWYRQILGQKVEFLVSFYNNEISEKSEIFDDQFSVERPDGSNFTLKIRSTKLEDSAMYFCASSEDLTGTTPLHFGNGTRLTVT.

This CDR3 reads CASSPQTASSTDTQYF. The CDR3 region has the DNA TGTGCCAGCAGCCCCCAGACGGCCTCAAGCACAGATACGCAGTATTTT. This sequence joins TRBV9 and TRBJ2-3; D remains unclear. There are 16 residues in the CDR3. The germline V gene encodes CDR1 SGDLS and CDR2 YYNGEE. V lost 4 bases and J lost 0, with 15 bases in between.

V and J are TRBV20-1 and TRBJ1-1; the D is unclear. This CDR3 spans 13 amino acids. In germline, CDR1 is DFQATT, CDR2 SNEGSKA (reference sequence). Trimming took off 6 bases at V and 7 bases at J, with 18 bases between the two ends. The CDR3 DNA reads TGCAGTGCCACGCCCGGGGTATTGGGTGAAGCTTTCTTT. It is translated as CSATPGVLGEAFF.

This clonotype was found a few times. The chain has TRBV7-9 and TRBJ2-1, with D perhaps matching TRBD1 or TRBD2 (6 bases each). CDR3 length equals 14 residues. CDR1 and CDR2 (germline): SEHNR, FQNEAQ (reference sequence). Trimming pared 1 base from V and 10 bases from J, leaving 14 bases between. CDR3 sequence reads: CASSLDLWGAEQFF. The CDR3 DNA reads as TGTGCCAGCAGCTTAGATCTATGGGGGGCGGAGCAGTTCTTC.

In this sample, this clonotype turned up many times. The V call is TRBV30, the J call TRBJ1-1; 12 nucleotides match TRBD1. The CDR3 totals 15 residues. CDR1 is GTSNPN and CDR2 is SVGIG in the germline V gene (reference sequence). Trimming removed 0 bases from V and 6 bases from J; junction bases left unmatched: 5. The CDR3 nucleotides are TGTGCCTGGAGTGTACCAGGGACAGGGGGCTCTGAAGCTTTCTTT. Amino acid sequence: CAWSVPGTGGSEAFF.

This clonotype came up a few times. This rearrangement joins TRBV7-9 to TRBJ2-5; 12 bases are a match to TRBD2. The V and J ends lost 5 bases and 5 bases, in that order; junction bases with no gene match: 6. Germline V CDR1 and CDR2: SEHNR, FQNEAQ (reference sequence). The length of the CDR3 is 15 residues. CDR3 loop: CASSTTSGRLETQYF. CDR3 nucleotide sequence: TGTGCCAGCAGCACGACTAGCGGGAGACTGGAGACCCAGTACTTC.

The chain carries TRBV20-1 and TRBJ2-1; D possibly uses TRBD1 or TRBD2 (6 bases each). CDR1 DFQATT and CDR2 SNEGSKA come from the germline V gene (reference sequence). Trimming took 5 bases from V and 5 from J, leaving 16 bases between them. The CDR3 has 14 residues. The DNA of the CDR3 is TGCAGTGCTGTCGTCGGGGGCCCAAACAATGAGCAGTTCTTC. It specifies CSAVVGGPNNEQFF.

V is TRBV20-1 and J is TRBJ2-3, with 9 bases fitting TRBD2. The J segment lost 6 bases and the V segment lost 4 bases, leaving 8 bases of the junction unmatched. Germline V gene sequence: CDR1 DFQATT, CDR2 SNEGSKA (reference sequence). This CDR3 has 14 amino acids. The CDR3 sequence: CSATTGTSWDTQYF. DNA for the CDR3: TGCAGTGCTACCACCGGGACTAGCTGGGATACGCAGTATTTT.

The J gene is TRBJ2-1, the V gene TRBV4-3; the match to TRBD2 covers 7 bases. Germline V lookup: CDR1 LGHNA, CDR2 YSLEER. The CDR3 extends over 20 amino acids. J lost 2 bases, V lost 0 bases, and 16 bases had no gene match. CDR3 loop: CASSQDGLAALSGAYNEQFF. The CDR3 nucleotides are TGCGCCAGCAGCCAAGATGGGCTAGCGGCACTCTCGGGGGCCTACAATGAGCAGTTCTTC.

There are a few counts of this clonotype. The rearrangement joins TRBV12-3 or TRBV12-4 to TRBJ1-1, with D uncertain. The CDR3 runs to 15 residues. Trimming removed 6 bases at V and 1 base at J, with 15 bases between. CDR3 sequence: CASSPYSASNTEAFF. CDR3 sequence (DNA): TGTGCCAGCAGCCCTTACAGCGCCTCGAACACTGAAGCTTTCTTT.

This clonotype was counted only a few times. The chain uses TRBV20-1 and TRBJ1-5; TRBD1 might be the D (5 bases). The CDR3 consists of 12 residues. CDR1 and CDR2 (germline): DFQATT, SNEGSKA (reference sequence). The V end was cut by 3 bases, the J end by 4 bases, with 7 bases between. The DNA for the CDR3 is TGCAGTGCTAGGACAGCAAATCAGCCCCAGCATTTT. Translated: CSARTANQPQHF.

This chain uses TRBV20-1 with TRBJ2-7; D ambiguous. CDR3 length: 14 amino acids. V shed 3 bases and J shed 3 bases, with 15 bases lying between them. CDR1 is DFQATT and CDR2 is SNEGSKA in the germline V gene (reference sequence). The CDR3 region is CSAREGSRHYEQYF. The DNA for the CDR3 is TGCAGTGCTAGGGAAGGATCAAGGCACTACGAGCAGTACTTC.

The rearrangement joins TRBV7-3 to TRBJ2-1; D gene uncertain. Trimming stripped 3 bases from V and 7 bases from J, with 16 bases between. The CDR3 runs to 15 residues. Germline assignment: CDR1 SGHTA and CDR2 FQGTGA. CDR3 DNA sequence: TGTGCCAGCAGCTTTTCGGGCGGCTACCTAAATGAGCAGTTCTTC. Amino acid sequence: CASSFSGGYLNEQFF.

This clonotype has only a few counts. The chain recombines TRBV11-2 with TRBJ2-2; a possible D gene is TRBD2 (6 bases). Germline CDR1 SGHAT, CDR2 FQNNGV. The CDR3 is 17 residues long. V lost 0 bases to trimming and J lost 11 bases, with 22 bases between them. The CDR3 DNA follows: TGTGCCAGCAGCTTAGACGTCGCGGGGAACTCGGGCGGAGAGCTGTTTTTT. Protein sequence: CASSLDVAGNSGGELFF. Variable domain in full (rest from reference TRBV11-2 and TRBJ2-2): EAGVAQSPRYKIIEKRQSVAFWCNPISGHATLYWYQQILGQGPKLLIQFQNNGVVDDSQLPKDRFSAERLKGVDSTLKIQPAKLEDSAVYLCASSLDVAGNSGGELFFGEGSRLTVL.

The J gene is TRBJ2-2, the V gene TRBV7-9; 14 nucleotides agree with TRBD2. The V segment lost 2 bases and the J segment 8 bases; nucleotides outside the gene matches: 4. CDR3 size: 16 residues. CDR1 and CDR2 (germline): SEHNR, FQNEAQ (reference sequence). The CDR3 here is CASSLRTSGRTGELFF. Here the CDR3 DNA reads TGTGCCAGCAGCTTACGGACTAGCGGGAGGACGGGGGAGCTGTTTTTT.

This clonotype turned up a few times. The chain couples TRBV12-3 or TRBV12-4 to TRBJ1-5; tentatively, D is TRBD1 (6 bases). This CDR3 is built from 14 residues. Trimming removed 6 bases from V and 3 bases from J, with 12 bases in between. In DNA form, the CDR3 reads TGTGCCAGCAGAATTGGACAGCACAATCAGCCCCAGCATTTT. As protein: CASRIGQHNQPQHF.

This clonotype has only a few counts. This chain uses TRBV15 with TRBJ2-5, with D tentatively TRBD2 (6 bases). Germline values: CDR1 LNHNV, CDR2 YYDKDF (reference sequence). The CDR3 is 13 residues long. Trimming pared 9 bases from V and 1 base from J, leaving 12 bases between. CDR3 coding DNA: TGTGCCACTGAGGCGGGACCCCAAGAGACCCAGTACTTC. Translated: CATEAGPQETQYF.

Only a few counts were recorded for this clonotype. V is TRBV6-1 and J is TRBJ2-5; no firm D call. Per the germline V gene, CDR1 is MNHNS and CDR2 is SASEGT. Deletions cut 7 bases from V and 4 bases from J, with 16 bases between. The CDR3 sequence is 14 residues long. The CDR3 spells CASKIQRLGETQYF. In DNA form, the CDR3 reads TGTGCCAGCAAGATACAGCGATTGGGAGAGACCCAGTACTTC.

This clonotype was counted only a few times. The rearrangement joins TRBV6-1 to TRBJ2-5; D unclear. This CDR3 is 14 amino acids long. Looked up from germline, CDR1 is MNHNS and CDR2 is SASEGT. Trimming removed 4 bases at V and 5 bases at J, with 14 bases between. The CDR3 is CASSVSYAVETQYF. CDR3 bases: TGTGCCAGCAGTGTATCGTACGCTGTGGAGACCCAGTACTTC.

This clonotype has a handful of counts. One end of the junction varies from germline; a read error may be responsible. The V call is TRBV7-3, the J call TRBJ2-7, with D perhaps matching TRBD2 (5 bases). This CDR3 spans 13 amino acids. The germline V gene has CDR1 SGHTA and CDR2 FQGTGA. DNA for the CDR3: TGTGCCAGCAGCTTATCTAGCTCCCACGAGCAGTACTTC. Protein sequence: CASSLSSSHEQYF.

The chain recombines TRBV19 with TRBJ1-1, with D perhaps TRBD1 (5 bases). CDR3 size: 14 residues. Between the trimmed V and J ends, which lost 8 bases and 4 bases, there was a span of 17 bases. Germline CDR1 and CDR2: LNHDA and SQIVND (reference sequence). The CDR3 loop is CASSTLGTFTEAFF. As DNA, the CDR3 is TGTGCCAGTTCTACACTTGGGACTTTCACTGAAGCTTTCTTT.

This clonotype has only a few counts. CDR3 bases: TGTGCCAGCACCCTGGGGCCAGGCTCCTACGAGCAGTACTTC. Amino acids: CASTLGPGSYEQYF. The chain employs TRBV3-1 and TRBJ2-7; weak D call: TRBD1 (5 bases). The germline V gene encodes CDR1 LGHDT and CDR2 YNNKEL (reference sequence). V gave up 7 bases and J gave up 0 bases, with 13 bases separating them. This CDR3 spans 14 amino acids.

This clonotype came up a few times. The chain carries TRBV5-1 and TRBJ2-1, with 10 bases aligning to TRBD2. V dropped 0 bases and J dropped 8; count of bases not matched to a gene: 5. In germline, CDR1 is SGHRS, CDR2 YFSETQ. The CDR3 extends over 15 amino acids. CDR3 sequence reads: CASSLVASGGYEQFF. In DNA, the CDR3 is TGCGCCAGCAGCTTGGTCGCTAGCGGGGGCTATGAGCAGTTCTTC.

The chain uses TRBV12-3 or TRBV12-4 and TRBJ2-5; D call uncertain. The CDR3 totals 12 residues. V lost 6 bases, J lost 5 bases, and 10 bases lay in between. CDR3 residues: CASSFQLETQYF. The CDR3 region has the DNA TGTGCCAGCAGCTTTCAGTTGGAGACCCAGTACTTC.

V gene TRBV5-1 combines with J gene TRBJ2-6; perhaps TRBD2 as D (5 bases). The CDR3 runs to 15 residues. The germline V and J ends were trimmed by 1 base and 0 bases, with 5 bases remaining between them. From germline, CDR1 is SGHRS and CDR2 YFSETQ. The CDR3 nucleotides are TGCGCCAGCAGCTTGCGGGACTCTGGGGCCAACGTCCTGACTTTC. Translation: CASSLRDSGANVLTF.